What follows are 9 T cell receptor beta chains derived from one specimen sequenced in a study of identical twins. In TCRdb, the 5' RACE reads were re-called with MiXCR into one record per CDR3 protein. The table has about 900,000 distinct CDR3 sequences, around 12% seen once. The same specimen was also included in a second study, on yellow fever vaccine responses in identical twins.

The sample was PBMCs. These receptor sequences come from a woman between 18 and 29 years old in good health.

In this sample, this clonotype turned up a few times. This chain uses TRBV11-2 with TRBJ2-7, with unresolved D. V was clipped by 0 bases and J by 2 bases, with 5 bases between them. Germline V gives CDR1 SGHAT, CDR2 FQNNGV. The length of the CDR3 is 13 residues. CDR3 residues: CASSLDLTYEQYF. The CDR3, as DNA: TGTGCCAGCAGCTTAGATCTCACCTACGAGCAGTACTTC.

This sequence joins TRBV27 and TRBJ2-7, with 10 bases lining up with TRBD2. The V gene end was trimmed by 5 bases and the J gene end by 4 bases; junction bases not matched to a gene: 11. CDR1 is MNHEY and CDR2 is SMNVEV in the germline V gene (reference sequence). The CDR3 has 16 amino acids. This CDR3 is CASSPSGSLFGYEQYF. In DNA, the CDR3 is TGTGCCAGCAGTCCTAGCGGGAGTTTGTTTGGGTACGAGCAGTACTTC.

This clonotype came up a few times. V usage is TRBV4-2 and J usage is TRBJ2-3, with D perhaps assigned TRBD1 or TRBD2 (5 bases each). Trimming took off 3 bases at V and 0 bases at J, with 19 bases between the two ends. CDR3 length: 18 amino acids. CDR1 LGHNA and CDR2 YNFKEQ come from the germline V gene. This CDR3 reads CASSHQPLVGASTDTQYF. The CDR3 nucleotides read TGTGCCAGCAGCCACCAGCCTTTAGTCGGGGCCAGCACAGATACGCAGTATTTT.

The chain carries TRBV5-1 and TRBJ2-1; 12 nucleotides align to TRBD2. The CDR3 has 17 amino acids. The V gene's germline CDR1 is SGHRS and CDR2 YFSETQ. J gave up 6 bases and V 2 bases, and 9 bases lay outside the gene matches. The CDR3 region has the DNA TGCGCCAGCAGCTTTAGCCTAGCGGGAGGGCGGCTCAATGAGCAGTTCTTC. It translates to CASSFSLAGGRLNEQFF.

The table lists this clonotype with many counts. V is TRBV10-2 and J is TRBJ1-2; D unresolved. The CDR3 has 14 amino acids. The germline gives CDR1 WSHSY, CDR2 SAAADI. V was cut by 2 bases and J by 0 bases, with 7 bases left in between. CDR3: CASSEKSSNYGYTF. The CDR3 coding sequence is TGCGCCAGCAGTGAGAAATCCTCTAACTATGGCTACACCTTC.

The rearrangement uses TRBV3-1 and TRBJ2-5; D not certain. This CDR3 comprises 15 residues. Germline CDR1 LGHDT, CDR2 YNNKEL (reference sequence). The V gene lost 0 bases and the J gene lost 5 bases, with 13 bases spanning the gap. The CDR3 reads CASSQDLSRTETQYF. CDR3 nucleotide sequence: TGTGCCAGCAGCCAAGATCTAAGCAGGACGGAGACCCAGTACTTC.

This clonotype was recorded many times. V gene TRBV9 combines with J gene TRBJ2-1; possibly TRBD2 for D (6 bases). Trimming pared 2 bases from V and 1 base from J, leaving 13 bases between. The CDR3 runs to 16 residues. The germline V gene has CDR1 SGDLS and CDR2 YYNGEE. The CDR3 sequence is CASSVLGSGSYNEQFF. The CDR3 bases are TGTGCCAGCAGCGTTCTCGGGAGTGGTTCCTACAATGAGCAGTTCTTC.

In its sample, this clonotype was seen many times. Compared with germline, one end of the junction differs, possibly owing to a read error. The chain links TRBV7-2 to TRBJ1-1; D is possibly TRBD1 (5 bases). The CDR3 is 13 residues long. The germline V gene has CDR1 SGHTA and CDR2 FQGNSA. CDR3 DNA sequence: TGTGCCAGCAGTTTAGTAGGGGTCACTGAAGCTTTCTTT. It specifies CASSLVGVTEAFF.

J is TRBJ2-7 and V is TRBV15; D is unresolved. The CDR3 consists of 12 residues. Germline lookup yields CDR1 LNHNV and CDR2 YYDKDF (reference sequence). Trimming removed 5 bases from V and 7 bases from J, with 12 bases in between. The CDR3 bases are TGTGCCACCAGCCGAGGAGTTAGTGAGCAGTACTTC. It yields the protein CATSRGVSEQYF.